Detailed here is one T cell receptor (beta chain). This sample was included in a study of T cell responses to AZD1222 COVID-19 vaccine. Losses at the gene ends were 4 bases for V and 6 bases for J; bases not matched to a gene: 18. Germline-derived CDR1 and CDR2 are MNHNS and SASEGT. CDR3 length: 19 residues. The assay was immunoSEQ multiplex PCR, and TCRdb's table has in-frame clones only and misses some. The sample lists under 150,000 clones, more than 90% seen once, with roughly 1% in the top ten. The source was peripheral blood, collected 28 days after the second AZD1222 dose. V gene TRBV6-1 combines with J gene TRBJ2-1; the match to TRBD1 covers 10 bases. The origin of this receptor is an adult who received the AZD1222 COVID-19 vaccine. Written as DNA, the CDR3 is TGTGCCAGCAGTGTACTCCGGGACAGGGGCTCCGGCGGCCTCAATGAGCAGTTCTTC. This gives the protein CASSVLRDRGSGGLNEQFF.